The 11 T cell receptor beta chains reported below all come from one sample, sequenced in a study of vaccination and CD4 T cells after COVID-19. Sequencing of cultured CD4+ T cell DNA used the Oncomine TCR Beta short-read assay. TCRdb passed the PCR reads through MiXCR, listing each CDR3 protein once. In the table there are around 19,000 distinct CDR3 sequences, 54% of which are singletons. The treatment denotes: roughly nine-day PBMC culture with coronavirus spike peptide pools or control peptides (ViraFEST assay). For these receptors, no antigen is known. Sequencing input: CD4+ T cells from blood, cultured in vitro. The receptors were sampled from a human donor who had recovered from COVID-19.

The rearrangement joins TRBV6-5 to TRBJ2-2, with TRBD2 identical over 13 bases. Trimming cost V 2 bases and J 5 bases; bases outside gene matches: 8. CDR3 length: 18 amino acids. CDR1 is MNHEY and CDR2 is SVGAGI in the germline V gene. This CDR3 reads CASSYARTSGSITGELFF. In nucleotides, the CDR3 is TGTGCCAGCAGTTACGCGCGGACTAGCGGGAGTATAACCGGGGAGCTGTTTTTT.

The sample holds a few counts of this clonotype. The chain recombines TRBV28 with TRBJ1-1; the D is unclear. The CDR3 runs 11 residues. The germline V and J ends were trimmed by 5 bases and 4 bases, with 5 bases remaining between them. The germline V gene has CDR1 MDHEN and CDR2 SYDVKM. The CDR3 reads CASSIPTEAFF. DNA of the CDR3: TGTGCCAGCAGTATCCCCACTGAAGCTTTCTTT.

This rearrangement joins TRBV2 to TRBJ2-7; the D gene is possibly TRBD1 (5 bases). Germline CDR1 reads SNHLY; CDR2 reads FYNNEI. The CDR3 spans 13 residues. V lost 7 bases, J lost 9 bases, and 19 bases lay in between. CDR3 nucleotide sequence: TGTGCCAGCATTACGACAGAATCGGCCGGGCAGTACTTC. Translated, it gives CASITTESAGQYF.

The CDR3 is CATSRGGSTEAFF. CDR3 nucleotides: TGTGCCACCAGTCGGGGGGGCTCGACTGAAGCTTTCTTT. The V call is TRBV24-1, the J call TRBJ1-1; weak D call: TRBD1 (6 bases). CDR3 length: 13 amino acids. V lost 6 bases to trimming and J lost 5 bases, with 12 bases between them. The V gene's germline CDR1 is KGHDR and CDR2 SFDVKD.

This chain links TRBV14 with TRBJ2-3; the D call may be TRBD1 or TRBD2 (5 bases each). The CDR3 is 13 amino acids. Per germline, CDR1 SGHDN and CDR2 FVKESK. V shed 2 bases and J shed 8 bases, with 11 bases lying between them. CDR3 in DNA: TGTGCCAGCAGCCAAATACGTGGGGGTACGCAGTATTTT. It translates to CASSQIRGGTQYF.

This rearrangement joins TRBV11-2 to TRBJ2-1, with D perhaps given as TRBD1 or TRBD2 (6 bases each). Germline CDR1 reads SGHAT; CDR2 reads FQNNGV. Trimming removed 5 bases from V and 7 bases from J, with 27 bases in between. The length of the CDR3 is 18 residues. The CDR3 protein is CASSPLSWGAGGANEQFF. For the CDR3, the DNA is TGTGCCAGCAGCCCATTGTCTTGGGGGGCGGGTGGCGCGAATGAGCAGTTCTTC.

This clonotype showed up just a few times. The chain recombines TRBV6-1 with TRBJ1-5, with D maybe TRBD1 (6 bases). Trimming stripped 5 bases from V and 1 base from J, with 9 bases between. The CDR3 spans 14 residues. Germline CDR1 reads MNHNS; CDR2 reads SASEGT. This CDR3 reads CASSTQGSNQPQHF. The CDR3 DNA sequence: TGTGCCAGCAGTACCCAGGGGAGCAATCAGCCCCAGCATTTT.

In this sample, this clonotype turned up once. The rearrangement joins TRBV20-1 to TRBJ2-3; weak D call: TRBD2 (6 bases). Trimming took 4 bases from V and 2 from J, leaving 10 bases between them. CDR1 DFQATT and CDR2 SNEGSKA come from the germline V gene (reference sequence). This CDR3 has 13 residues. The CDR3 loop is CSAKRAHTDTQYF. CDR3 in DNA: TGCAGTGCTAAGCGGGCCCACACAGATACGCAGTATTTT.

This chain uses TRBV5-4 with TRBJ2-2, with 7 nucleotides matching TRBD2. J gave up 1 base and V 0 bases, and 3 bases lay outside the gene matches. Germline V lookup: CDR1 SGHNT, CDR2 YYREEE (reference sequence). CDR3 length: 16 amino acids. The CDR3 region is CASSLEASGNTGELFF. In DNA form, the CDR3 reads TGTGCCAGCAGCTTGGAGGCTAGCGGGAACACCGGGGAGCTGTTTTTT.

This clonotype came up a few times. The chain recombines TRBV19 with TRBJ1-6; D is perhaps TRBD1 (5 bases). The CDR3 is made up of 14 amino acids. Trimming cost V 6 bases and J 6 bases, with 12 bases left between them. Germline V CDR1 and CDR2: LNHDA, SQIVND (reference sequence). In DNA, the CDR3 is TGTGCCAGTAGCTCCGGGACGGCTAATTCACCCCTCCACTTT. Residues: CASSSGTANSPLHF.

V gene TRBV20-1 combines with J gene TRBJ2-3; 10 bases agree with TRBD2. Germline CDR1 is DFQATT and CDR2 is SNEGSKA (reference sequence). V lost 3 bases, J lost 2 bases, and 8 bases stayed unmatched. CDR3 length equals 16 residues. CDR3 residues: CSARGIAGGPTDTQYF. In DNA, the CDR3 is TGCAGTGCTAGGGGGATAGCGGGAGGTCCCACAGATACGCAGTATTTT.